This TCR beta chain was recorded in a study of Graves' ophthalmopathy and Graves' hyperthyroidism. Across the study: Researchers obtained peripheral blood at initial diagnosis, before any treatment had begun. Findings of the study overall: Thyroid clonotypes that were expanded above 0.001 frequency mostly also appeared in blood.

RNA transcripts yielded amplified TCR beta CDR3 regions. HTBI primers primed a first-round RT-PCR, and a second-round multiplex PCR followed. MiXCR was run by TCRdb on the multiplex PCR reads, yielding one entry per CDR3 protein. The data contain 220,000 or so distinct CDR3 sequences, roughly 21% of them seen just once; the ten biggest clones take up about 46%. The germline V gene encodes CDR1 SGHAT and CDR2 FQDESV (reference sequence). V shed 0 bases and J shed 0 bases, with 11 bases lying between them. The CDR3 spans 16 residues. PBMCs were obtained from roughly 9.7 ml of fresh peripheral blood. This clonotype was found many times. Antigen unknown.

This TCR came from a woman in her fifties or sixties with Graves' ophthalmopathy. The source material was peripheral blood. V and J are TRBV11-1 and TRBJ1-2; the D is unclear. The CDR3 is CASSLATTETNYGYTF. CDR3 coding DNA: TGTGCCAGCAGCTTAGCTACGACGGAGACTAACTATGGCTACACCTTC. Drawing the rest from reference TRBV11-1 and TRBJ1-2, the complete variable domain is EAEVAQSPRYKITEKSQAVAFWCDPISGHATLYWYRQILGQGPELLVQFQDESVVDDSQLPKDRFSAERLKGVDSTLKIQPAELGDSAMYLCASSLATTETNYGYTFGSGTRLTVV.